This T cell receptor (beta chain) was captured in a study of T cell repertoires in cytomegalovirus infection. This CDR3 contains 14 residues. V was cut by 5 bases and J by 5 bases, with 13 bases left in between. Germline V CDR1 and CDR2: SGHNT, YENEEA. TCRdb called the reads again in MiXCR, with one record for every CDR3 protein. This table has around 100,000 distinct CDR3 sequences, about 22% appearing once. This clonotype was seen just once. The clonotype was recovered from a human donor in good health (CMV status not recorded). Some clones in this sample may be carry-over from other donors' samples. Material: CD8+ T cells from PBMCs. The chain uses TRBV11-3 and TRBJ2-1; TRBD1 is a possible D gene (5 bases). The CDR3 DNA sequence: TGTGCCAGCAGCCGCCGCCAGGGTAACAATGAGCAGTTCTTC. Amino acids: CASSRRQGNNEQFF.